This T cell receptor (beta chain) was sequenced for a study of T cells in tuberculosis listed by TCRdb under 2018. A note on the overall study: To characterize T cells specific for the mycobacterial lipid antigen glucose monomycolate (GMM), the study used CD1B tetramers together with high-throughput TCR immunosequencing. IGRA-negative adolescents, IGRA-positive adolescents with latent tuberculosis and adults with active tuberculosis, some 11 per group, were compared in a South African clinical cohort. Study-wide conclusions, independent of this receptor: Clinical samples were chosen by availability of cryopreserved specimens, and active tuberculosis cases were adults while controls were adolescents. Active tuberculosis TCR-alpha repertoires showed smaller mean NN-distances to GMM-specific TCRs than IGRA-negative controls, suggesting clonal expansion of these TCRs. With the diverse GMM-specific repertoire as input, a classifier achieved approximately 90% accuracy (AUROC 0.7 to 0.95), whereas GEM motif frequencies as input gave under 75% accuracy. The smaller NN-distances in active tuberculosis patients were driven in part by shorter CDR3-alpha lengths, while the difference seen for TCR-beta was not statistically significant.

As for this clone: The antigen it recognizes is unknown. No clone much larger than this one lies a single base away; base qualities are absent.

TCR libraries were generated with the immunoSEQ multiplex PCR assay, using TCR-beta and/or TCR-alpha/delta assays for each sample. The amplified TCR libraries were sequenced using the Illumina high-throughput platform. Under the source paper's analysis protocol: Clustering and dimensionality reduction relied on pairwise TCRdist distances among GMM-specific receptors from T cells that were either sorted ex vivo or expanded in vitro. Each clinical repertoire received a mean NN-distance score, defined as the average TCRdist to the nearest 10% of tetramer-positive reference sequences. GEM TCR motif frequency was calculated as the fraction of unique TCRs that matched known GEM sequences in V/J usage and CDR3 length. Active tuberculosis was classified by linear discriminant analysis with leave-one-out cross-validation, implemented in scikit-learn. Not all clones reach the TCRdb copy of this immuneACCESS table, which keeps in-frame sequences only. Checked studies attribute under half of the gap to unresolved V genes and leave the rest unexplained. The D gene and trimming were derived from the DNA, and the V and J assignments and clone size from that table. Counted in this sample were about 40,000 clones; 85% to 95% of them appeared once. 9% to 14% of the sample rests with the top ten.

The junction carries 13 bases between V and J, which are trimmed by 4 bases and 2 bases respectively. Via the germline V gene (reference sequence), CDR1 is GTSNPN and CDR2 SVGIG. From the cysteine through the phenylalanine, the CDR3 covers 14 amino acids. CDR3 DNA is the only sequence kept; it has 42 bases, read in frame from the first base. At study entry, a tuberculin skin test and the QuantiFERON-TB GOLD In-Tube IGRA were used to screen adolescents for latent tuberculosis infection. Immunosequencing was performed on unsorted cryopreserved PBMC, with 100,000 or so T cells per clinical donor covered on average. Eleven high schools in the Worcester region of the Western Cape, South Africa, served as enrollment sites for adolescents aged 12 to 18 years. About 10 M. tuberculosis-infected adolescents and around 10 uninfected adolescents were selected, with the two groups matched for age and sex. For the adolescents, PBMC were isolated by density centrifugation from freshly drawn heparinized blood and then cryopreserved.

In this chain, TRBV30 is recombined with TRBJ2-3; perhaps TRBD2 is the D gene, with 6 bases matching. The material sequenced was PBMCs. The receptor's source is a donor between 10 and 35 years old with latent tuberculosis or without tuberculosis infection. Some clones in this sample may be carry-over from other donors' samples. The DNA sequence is TGTGCCTGGAAACACGGGGGAGTCACAGATACGCAGTATTTT. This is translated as CAWKHGGVTDTQYF.